This is a list of T cell receptor beta chains from one sample in a study of T cell repertoires in cytomegalovirus infection. TCRdb re-derived calls from the reads in MiXCR, one entry per CDR3 protein. The sample has about 150,000 distinct CDR3 sequences, approximately 17% seen once; the top ten hold around 20%. Sequencing used CD8+ T cells from PBMCs. These receptors all stem from a human donor in good health (CMV status not recorded). Some clones in this sample may be carry-over from other donors' samples. Both conserved end residues are part of each CDR3. D genes are given only for firm matches. Some rows have no size entry. The others give once, few or many, or a class for an expanded clone.

d_gene	v_gene	abundance	j_gene	CDR3nt	CDR3aa
.	TRBV28	few	TRBJ2-2	TGTGCCAGTTTTGGAACCGGGGAGCTGTTTTTT	CASFGTGELFF
.	TRBV4-1	.	TRBJ2-7	TGCGCCAGCAGCCAAGTGCGGGACACCTCCTACGAGCAGTACTTC	CASSQVRDTSYEQYF
TRBD2	TRBV6-2/TRBV6-3	.	TRBJ2-1	TGTGCCAGCAGAGGGGGGCTAGCGGGGGATAAGGGTGAGCAGTTCTTC	CASRGGLAGDKGEQFF
.	TRBV7-8	few	TRBJ2-7	TGTGCCAGCAGCTTAGAACTGCCTAGCTCCTACGAGCAGTACTTC	CASSLELPSSYEQYF
TRBD1	TRBV20-1	.	TRBJ2-1	TGCAGTGCTAGAGAATCGACAGGGGGCCATGAGCAGTTCTTC	CSARESTGGHEQFF
.	TRBV27	.	TRBJ2-1	TGTGCCAGCAGTTCCCAAGGGGATGAGCAGTTCTTC	CASSSQGDEQFF
TRBD2	TRBV20-1	once	TRBJ2-4	TGCAGTGCTAGGTTAGCGGGAGATTTAAGCCTGCAGTCACAGTACTTC	CSARLAGDLSLQSQYF
.	TRBV4-2	.	TRBJ1-1	TGTGCCAGCAGCCAAGTTCAGATTGGAAACGGAGGCACTGAAGCTTTCTTT	CASSQVQIGNGGTEAFF
.	TRBV5-1	.	TRBJ2-3	TGCGCCAGCAGCTACCACAGGGAGGTCACAGATACGCAGTATTTT	CASSYHREVTDTQYF
.	TRBV7-2	few	TRBJ2-1	TGTGCCAGCAGCTTAGGGCCGCCCGACGGGATTGGGAATGAGCAGTTCTTC	CASSLGPPDGIGNEQFF
TRBD2	TRBV7-2	few	TRBJ2-7	TGTGCCAGCAGCTTAGATGGACTAGCGGGAGTAGACGAGCAGTACTTC	CASSLDGLAGVDEQYF
.	TRBV20-1	.	TRBJ1-6	TGCAGTGTAGGGGGGTGGGGTTCACCCCTCCACTTT	CSVGGWGSPLHF
.	TRBV28	.	TRBJ2-1	TGTGCCAGCTCAGGCGGAGGAGGCAATGAGCAGTTCTTC	CASSGGGGNEQFF
.	TRBV7-8	many	TRBJ2-7	TGTGCCAGCAGCTCACGGGCGTTCGAGCAGTACTTC	CASSSRAFEQYF
TRBD2	TRBV7-6	.	TRBJ2-2	TGTGCCAGCAGCCCCCTGGCTAGCGGGGGGGCCTGGACCGGGGAGCTGTTTTTT	CASSPLASGGAWTGELFF
TRBD2	TRBV7-2	many	TRBJ2-3	TGTGCCAGCAGCCCCGGACTAGCGGGAGGGCCAGGGGATACGCAGTATTTT	CASSPGLAGGPGDTQYF
.	TRBV7-2	.	TRBJ1-4	TGTGCCAGCAGCCCCACTCTGGGGCTGGATGAAAAACTGTTTTTT	CASSPTLGLDEKLFF
.	TRBV28	.	TRBJ2-5	TGTGCCAGCAGTTACGGACTAGGGGGTTTTCGTCAAGAGATCCAGTACTTC	CASSYGLGGFRQEIQYF
.	TRBV7-9	few	TRBJ2-5	TGTGCCAGCAGCCCGACAGTGCCCTACCAAGAGACCCAGTACTTC	CASSPTVPYQETQYF
.	TRBV7-9	few	TRBJ2-7	TGTGCCAGCAGCTTTACAGGGGAGGGATACGAGCAGTACTTC	CASSFTGEGYEQYF
TRBD2	TRBV6-2/TRBV6-3	.	TRBJ2-1	TGTGCCAGCAGCGACCCGGGACTAGCGGGAGGGCCCTCGCGCAATGAGCAGTTCTTC	CASSDPGLAGGPSRNEQFF
TRBD2	TRBV4-1	few	TRBJ2-1	TGCGCCAGCAGCCAAGAACCTAGCGGGATTCGGGATGAGCAGTTCTTC	CASSQEPSGIRDEQFF
TRBD1	TRBV7-2	many	TRBJ1-5	TGTGCCAGCAGCCCCCACGGGACAGGGAACAATCAGCCCCAGCATTTT	CASSPHGTGNNQPQHF
TRBD2	TRBV10-3	many	TRBJ2-1	TGTGCCATCAGTGAGCCGGGGAGGACTAGCGGTTACAATGAGCAGTTCTTC	CAISEPGRTSGYNEQFF
TRBD2	TRBV5-4	few	TRBJ2-7	TGTGCCAGCAGCTTGGCTATAGGACCTACTAGCGGATACTCCTACGAGCAGTACTTC	CASSLAIGPTSGYSYEQYF
.	TRBV28	.	TRBJ1-3	TGTGCCAGCAGAGCCGAAGGTTACTCTGGAAACACCATATATTTT	CASRAEGYSGNTIYF
.	TRBV7-9	few	TRBJ1-2	TGTGCCAGCAACCTGGGGCAGGGAAGGGGCTACACCTTC	CASNLGQGRGYTF
.	TRBV11-2	.	TRBJ2-2	TGTGCCAGCAGCAAAGGGACCGGGGAGCTGTTTTTT	CASSKGTGELFF
TRBD2	TRBV7-2	.	TRBJ2-2	TGTGCCAGCAGCCCACTGACTAGCGGGGGGGCAACCGGGGAGCTGTTTTTT	CASSPLTSGGATGELFF
TRBD2	TRBV7-2	few	TRBJ2-5	TGTGCCAGCAGCGACGCCCTACGGGGGACTAAACACCAAGAGACCCAGTACTTC	CASSDALRGTKHQETQYF
.	TRBV9	few	TRBJ1-3	TGTGCCAGCAGCCCTGCGCTCCTTGGAAACACCATATATTTT	CASSPALLGNTIYF
.	TRBV19	few	TRBJ1-1	TGTGCCACCTATGACCGGGCGGCTAGCCACACTGAAGCTTTCTTT	CATYDRAASHTEAFF
.	TRBV14	few	TRBJ2-7	TGTGCCAGCAGGCCGGGGTCAACCTACGAGCAGTACTTC	CASRPGSTYEQYF
.	TRBV19	few	TRBJ2-3	TGTGCCAGTAACCCTGAGCGGAGATCTAGCACAGATACGCAGTATTTT	CASNPERRSSTDTQYF
TRBD2	TRBV20-1	few	TRBJ2-1	TGCAGTGCTAGACCCACCGTCACGCCTAGCGGTCCCTCCTACAATGAGCAGTTCTTC	CSARPTVTPSGPSYNEQFF
.	TRBV11-1	.	TRBJ2-1	TGTGCCAGCAGCTTAACGGGGCCAAACAATGAGCAGTTCTTC	CASSLTGPNNEQFF
.	TRBV27	few	TRBJ2-3	TGTGCCAGCAGCCCCGAGGTAGCCGTCGATACGCAGTATTTT	CASSPEVAVDTQYF
TRBD1	TRBV12-3/TRBV12-4	.	TRBJ2-7	TGTGCCGGCAGTTTAAGGACAGGGAGCTCCTACGAGCAGTACTTC	CAGSLRTGSSYEQYF
TRBD1	TRBV7-8	few	TRBJ2-7	TGTGCCAGCAGCTTAGCAGAGGGACAGGGGTCTTACGAGCAGTACTTC	CASSLAEGQGSYEQYF